This TCR beta chain derives from a study of blood T cell repertoires in COVID-19. The overall study: Acute and convalescent COVID-19 specimens originated in the United States, Italy and Spain.

Original methodology: Reference gene primers were amplified, and this amplification served to estimate nucleated cell counts. Sequencing was performed with immunoSEQ multiplex PCR; in TCRdb, only in-frame clones are kept and a portion is missing. That table furnishes V, J and clone size, whereas the DNA furnished D and trimming. The sample records 90,000 to 100,000 clones, 75% to 85% being singletons. Per germline, CDR1 SEHNR and CDR2 FQNEAQ (reference sequence). The CDR3 has 15 residues. With 3 bases clipped from V and 4 bases from J, the junction kept 2 bases outside the gene matches. The sequenced material came from peripheral blood. V usage is TRBV7-9 and J usage is TRBJ2-1; TRBD1 matches at 11 bases. The TCR originated in a man in his 60s with acute or convalescent COVID-19. The CDR3 DNA reads as TGTGCCAGCAGCTTTGGACAGGGGGCGTACAATGAGCAGTTCTTC. Its protein is CASSFGQGAYNEQFF. Full variable domain (outside the CDR3, taken from reference TRBV7-9 and TRBJ2-1): DTGVSQNPRHKITKRGQNVTFRCDPISEHNRLYWYRQTLGQGPEFLTYFQNEAQLEKSRLLSDRFSAERPKGSFSTLEIQRTEQGDSAMYLCASSFGQGAYNEQFFGPGTRLTVL.